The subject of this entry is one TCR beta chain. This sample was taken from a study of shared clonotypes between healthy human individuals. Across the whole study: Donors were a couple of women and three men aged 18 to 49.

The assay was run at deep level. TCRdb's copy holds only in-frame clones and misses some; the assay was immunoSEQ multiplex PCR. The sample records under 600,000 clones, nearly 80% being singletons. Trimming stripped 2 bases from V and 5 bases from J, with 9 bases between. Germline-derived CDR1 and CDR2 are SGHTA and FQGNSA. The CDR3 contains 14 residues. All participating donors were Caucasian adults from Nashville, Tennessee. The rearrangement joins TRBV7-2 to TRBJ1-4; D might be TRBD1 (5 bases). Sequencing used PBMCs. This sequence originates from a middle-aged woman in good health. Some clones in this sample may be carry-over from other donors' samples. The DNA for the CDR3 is TGTGCCAGCAGCTTACGGGGCGGGAATGAAAAACTGTTTTTT. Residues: CASSLRGGNEKLFF.